A selection of T cell receptor beta chains follows, all from one sample in a study of tumor-infiltrating lymphocytes in primary liver carcinoma. Each CDR3 protein is one row after TCRdb ran MiXCR on the multiplex PCR reads. In the table there are 100,000 or so distinct CDR3 sequences, roughly 69% of which are singletons. Sample: liver tumor tissue from sampling region 5. These TCRs come from a woman in her fifties or sixties with primary liver carcinoma and hepatitis B virus infection. CDR3s include the opening cysteine and the closing phenylalanine or tryptophan. A D gene is named only where the DNA matches it firmly. Some rows mark clone size as missing; the rest say once, few, many or name a class of expanded clone.

>TRBV29-1|TRBJ2-1|.|TRBD1
TGTAGCGTCCCGGGACAGGGCAACAGTGAGCAGTTCTTC
CSVPGQGNSEQFF
>TRBV10-3|TRBJ1-1|many|.
TGTGCCATCAGTGAGGGGAGCACTGAAGCTTTCTTT
CAISEGSTEAFF
>TRBV5-1|TRBJ2-7|many|.
TGCGCCAGCAGTCTTCAGTCCCGTGCCTACGAGCAGTACTTC
CASSLQSRAYEQYF
>TRBV5-1|TRBJ1-1|.|.
TGCGCCAGCAGCTTGGGTACAACGAACACTGAAGCTTTCTTT
CASSLGTTNTEAFF
>TRBV11-3|TRBJ2-7|.|TRBD1
TGTGCCAGCGGCCCCGGGTCAGGGGGCAACTACGAGCAGTGCTTC
CASGPGSGGNYEQCF
>TRBV12-3/TRBV12-4|TRBJ2-7|.|.
TGTGCCAGCAGTTTAGGGGTAGTAAACTTCGAGCAGTACTTC
CASSLGVVNFEQYF
>TRBV11-3|TRBJ2-1|once|.
TGTGCCAGCAGCTCCCGGGGGACGCGGACCCTGAGCAATGAGCAGTTCTTC
CASSSRGTRTLSNEQFF
>TRBV12-3/TRBV12-4|TRBJ2-2|.|.
TGTGCCAGCAGTCCCCAGGGGATCGCGAACACCCGGGAGCTGTTTTTT
CASSPQGIANTRELFF
>TRBV4-1|TRBJ2-3|medium-sized|.
TGCGCCAGCAGCCAGACGATCGGAACAGATACGCAGTATTTT
CASSQTIGTDTQYF
>TRBV12-3/TRBV12-4|TRBJ1-2|.|TRBD1
TGTGCCAGCAGCCGGGACAGCGTTAACTATGGCTACACCTTT
CASSRDSVNYGYTF
>TRBV5-4|TRBJ2-2|many|.
TGTGCCAGCAGCTTGGCGTTCGGGGAGCTGTTTTTT
CASSLAFGELFF
>TRBV7-9|TRBJ2-3|.|TRBD2
TGTGCTAGCAGCTCACTAGCGGGAGGCTCAGATACGCACTATTTT
CASSSLAGGSDTHYF
>TRBV12-3/TRBV12-4|TRBJ1-1|.|TRBD1
TGTGCCAGCAGTCGACAGGGGAGCACTGAAGCTTTCTTT
CASSRQGSTEAFF
>TRBV20-1|TRBJ2-1|.|.
TGCAGTGCTTCACATGACTCGTACAATGAGCAGTTCTTC
CSASHDSYNEQFF
>TRBV20-1|TRBJ2-1|many|.
TGCAGTGCTAGAGCTCGGGTAGACCCCTACAATGAGCAGTTCTTC
CSARARVDPYNEQFF
>TRBV18|TRBJ2-2|.|.
TGTGCCAGCTCACCTAATTGGGAGGCACACACCGGGGAGCTGTTTTTT
CASSPNWEAHTGELFF
>TRBV4-2|TRBJ1-4|.|.
TGTGCCAGCATCCAAGATGGGTGGAGGGGCAATGAAAAACTGTTTTTT
CASIQDGWRGNEKLFF
>TRBV12-3/TRBV12-4|TRBJ2-1|.|.
TGTGCCAGCAGTGACAAGGGCCGCCACGGGGAGCAGTTCTTC
CASSDKGRHGEQFF
>TRBV4-2|TRBJ2-7|.|.
TGTGCCAGCAACCAAGATTTCCGCGGGACGAGATCCTACGAGCACTACTTC
CASNQDFRGTRSYEHYF
>TRBV11-2|TRBJ2-3|.|.
TGTGCCAGCAACGTAGATTTTGGTACTCTGTATTTT
CASNVDFGTLYF
>TRBV11-2|TRBJ2-5|.|.
TGTGCCAGCAGCACCCAACCCAACGTCGGAGAGACCCAGTACTTC
CASSTQPNVGETQYF
>TRBV29-1|TRBJ1-1|many|.
TGCAGCGTTGAAGAATCGGGGGTGTGGACTGAAGCTTTCTTT
CSVEESGVWTEAFF
>TRBV29-1|TRBJ2-6|.|.
TGCAGCGCTGGCGGGGCCGGGAGCTATGGGACCAACGTCCTGACTTTC
CSAGGAGSYGTNVLTF
>TRBV6-5|TRBJ1-1|.|.
TGTGTCAGCAGTTACACGGGAAACACTGAAGCCTTCTTT
CVSSYTGNTEAFF
>TRBV6-6|TRBJ1-3|many|TRBD1
TGTGCCAGCAGCGGAGGGACAGGGAAAAACATATATTTT
CASSGGTGKNIYF
>TRBV5-6|TRBJ1-2|few|TRBD1
TGTGCCAGCAGCTGGGACAGGGTCAACTATGGCCACACCTTC
CASSWDRVNYGHTF
>TRBV11-3|TRBJ2-5|.|.
TGTGCCATCAGCATAGACACAGAGACCCAGCACTTC
CAISIDTETQHF
>TRBV11-2|TRBJ1-3|.|.
TGTGCCGGCGGCTCCGGAGATTACGCGGGCACCATATATTTT
CAGGSGDYAGTIYF
>TRBV14|TRBJ1-5|.|.
TGCGTCAGCAGCCAGGCGGGGACGGGTCAGCCCCAGCATTTT
CVSSQAGTGQPQHF
>TRBV12-3/TRBV12-4|TRBJ2-7|.|.
TGTGCCAGCAGCCCCAGGGGCGGGGACTCCTATGAGCAGTACTTC
CASSPRGGDSYEQYF
>TRBV2|TRBJ2-3|.|.
TGTGCCAGCGTTAGTGAAGATACGCAGTATTTT
CASVSEDTQYF
>TRBV28|TRBJ2-7|many|TRBD1
TGTGCCAGCAGTAAACTACAGGGGGCGAGGGCCTACGAGCAGTACTTC
CASSKLQGARAYEQYF
>TRBV4-2|TRBJ1-2|.|TRBD1
TGTGCCAGCAGCCAAGATCCCAGGCAGGGGGCGCGTGACTACACCTTC
CASSQDPRQGARDYTF
>TRBV7-8|TRBJ2-1|.|.
TGTACCAGCAGCTCGATCTTCGGGGTTTGGGATGAGCAGTTCTTC
CTSSSIFGVWDEQFF
>TRBV5-1|TRBJ2-5|.|.
TGCGCCAGCAGCTTGAGTCCCACAGGGCAAGAGACCCAGTACTTC
CASSLSPTGQETQYF
>TRBV7-8|TRBJ2-5|few|.
TGTGCCAGCAACCCTCGGGACGGACCGACTTCGGCACAGTACTTC
CASNPRDGPTSAQYF
>TRBV30|TRBJ1-2|.|TRBD1
TGTGCCTGGAACCCCTTTGGGACAGAGTACAATGGCCACACTTTC
CAWNPFGTEYNGHTF
>TRBV6-1|TRBJ2-3|many|.
TGTGCCAGCAGGGGGTCGTCTGGGGCAGATACGCAGTATTTT
CASRGSSGADTQYF
>TRBV11-1|TRBJ2-4|.|.
TGTGCCAGCACCCCGCTGGCGGGAAACATTCCGTACTTC
CASTPLAGNIPYF
>TRBV6-5|TRBJ2-1|.|TRBD1
TGTGCCAGGATGGGACAGAGGGGCTACAATGAGCAGTTCTTC
CARMGQRGYNEQFF
>TRBV11-2|TRBJ2-1|once|.
TGTGCCAGCAGCTATAGCTGGCCACTCGACAATGAGCAGTTCTTC
CASSYSWPLDNEQFF
>TRBV28|TRBJ2-3|.|.
TGTGCCAGCAGTGTCATAGACCGAACGCAGTATTTT
CASSVIDRTQYF
>TRBV11-3|TRBJ2-1|.|.
TGTGGCAGCAGCTCCCAGGAGGCGCGGACCATGGGCAATAAGCAGTTCTTC
CGSSSQEARTMGNKQFF
>TRBV5-1|TRBJ2-7|.|TRBD2
TGCGCCAGCAGCTCGAGGACTAGCGAGGGAGTCTCCTACGAGCAGTACTTT
CASSSRTSEGVSYEQYF
>TRBV29-1|TRBJ2-1|.|.
TGCAGCGTTAATGGCGGCAGCCACAATGAGCAGTTCTTC
CSVNGGSHNEQFF
>TRBV28|TRBJ2-7|.|.
TGTGCCAGCAGTTCACAACTAGTTCCCCCTTGCGAGCAGTACTTC
CASSSQLVPPCEQYF
>TRBV29-1|TRBJ1-2|.|TRBD1
TGCAGCGTTGTCAGGGGGACGGGCGCTCGCGGCTACACATTC
CSVVRGTGARGYTF
>TRBV6-6|TRBJ1-5|.|TRBD1
TGTGCCAGCAGTCGTGGACAGGGGGGCAATCAGCCCCAGCGTTTT
CASSRGQGGNQPQRF
>TRBV6-2/TRBV6-3|TRBJ2-7|.|TRBD1
TGTGCCAGCATACGACAGGGGGCTGGCGAGCGGTACTTC
CASIRQGAGERYF
>TRBV28|TRBJ2-7|.|.
TGTGCCAGCAGTTTTACTCGCCTTTCAACCTACGAGCAGTACTTC
CASSFTRLSTYEQYF
>TRBV7-9|TRBJ2-7|many|.
TGTGCCAGCAGCTCGCAGGGTTACGAGCAGTACTTC
CASSSQGYEQYF
>TRBV12-3/TRBV12-4|TRBJ2-1|.|.
TGTGCGAGCAGCCGGAGACCAAATGAGCAGCTCTTC
CASSRRPNEQLF